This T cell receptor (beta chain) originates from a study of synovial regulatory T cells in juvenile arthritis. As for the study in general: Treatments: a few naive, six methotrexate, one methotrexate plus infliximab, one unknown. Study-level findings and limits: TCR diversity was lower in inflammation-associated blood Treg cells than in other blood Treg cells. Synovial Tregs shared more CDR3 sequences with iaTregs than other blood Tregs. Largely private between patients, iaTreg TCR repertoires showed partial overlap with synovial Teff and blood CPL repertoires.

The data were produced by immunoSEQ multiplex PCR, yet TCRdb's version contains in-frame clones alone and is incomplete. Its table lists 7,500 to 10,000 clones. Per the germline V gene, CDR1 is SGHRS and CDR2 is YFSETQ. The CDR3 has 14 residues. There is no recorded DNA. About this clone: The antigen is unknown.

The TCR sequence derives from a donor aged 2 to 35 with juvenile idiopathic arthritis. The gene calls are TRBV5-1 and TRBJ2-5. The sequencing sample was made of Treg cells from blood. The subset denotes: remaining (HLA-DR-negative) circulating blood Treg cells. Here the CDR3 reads CASSLEVLGETQYF.